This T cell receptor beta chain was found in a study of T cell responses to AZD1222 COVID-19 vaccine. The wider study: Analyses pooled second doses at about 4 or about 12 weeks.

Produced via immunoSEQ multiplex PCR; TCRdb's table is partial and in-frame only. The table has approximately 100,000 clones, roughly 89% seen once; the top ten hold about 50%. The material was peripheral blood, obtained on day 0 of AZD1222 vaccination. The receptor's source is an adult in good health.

In DNA, the CDR3 is TGTGCCAGCAGAGCAGGGGATAATTCACCCCTCCACTTT. Amino acids: CASRAGDNSPLHF. The rearrangement joins TRBV3-1 (or the pseudogene TRBV3-2) to TRBJ1-6; weak D call: TRBD1 (6 bases). The V end was cut by 6 bases, the J end by 5 bases, with 8 bases between. The CDR3 is made up of 13 amino acids. Germline-derived CDR1 and CDR2 are LGHDT and YNNKEL (reference sequence).